This TCR beta chain derives from a study of monozygotic twins with inflammatory bowel disease. TCRdb reprocessed the 5' RACE reads and stores each CDR3 protein as one record, lacking DNA. This sample lists some 150,000 distinct CDR3 sequences; its ten largest clones have 6.5% to 9%. Germline-derived CDR1 and CDR2 are SGHTA and FQGNSA. The CDR3 runs 17 residues. The sample taken for sequencing was blood. This TCR derives from a human donor with ulcerative colitis or Crohn's disease, or a healthy co-twin of an affected twin (not recorded which). The chain couples TRBV7-2 to TRBJ1-1. CDR3 residues: CASSLSPPQFPDAEAFF.